This is a list of T cell receptor beta chains from one sample in a study of shared T cell receptors in the human thymus. The protocol was immunoSEQ multiplex PCR, while the TCRdb copy is restricted to in-frame clones and leaves out a portion. The repertoire holds about 540,000 clones, with around 78% as singletons. This sample also belongs to another study, concerning human thymus T cells.

Material: thymocytes. All receptors come from a boy less than two years old with a congenital heart defect. CDR3s include the opening cysteine and the closing phenylalanine or tryptophan. The order of the fields is clone size, V gene, J gene, D gene, CDR3 DNA, CDR3 protein. D genes are given only for firm matches. Size values are once, few and many counts, or a class for expanded clones, and some rows have none.

clone size: few
V gene: TRBV21-1
J gene: TRBJ1-1
D gene: -
CDR3 DNA: TGTGCCAGCAGGTTCTCCTCAGGGGAGAACACTGAAGCTTTCTTT
CDR3 protein: CASRFSSGENTEAFF

clone size: -
V gene: TRBV5-4
J gene: TRBJ1-2
D gene: -
CDR3 DNA: TGTGCCAGCAGCGCCGGGAGCCTATATGGCTACACCTTC
CDR3 protein: CASSAGSLYGYTF

clone size: -
V gene: TRBV7-9
J gene: TRBJ2-7
D gene: TRBD2
CDR3 DNA: TGTGCCAGCAGCTTACCCCCTAGCGGGAGGTCTTCCTACGAGCAGTACTTC
CDR3 protein: CASSLPPSGRSSYEQYF

clone size: -
V gene: TRBV5-6
J gene: TRBJ2-3
D gene: TRBD2
CDR3 DNA: TGTGCCAGCAGCTTGCACGGGACTAGCGGCCTCCTCACAGATACGCAGTATTTT
CDR3 protein: CASSLHGTSGLLTDTQYF

clone size: -
V gene: TRBV29-1
J gene: TRBJ2-1
D gene: TRBD2
CDR3 DNA: TGCAGCGCAGAGACTAGCGGGAGAAATGAGCAGTTCTTC
CDR3 protein: CSAETSGRNEQFF

clone size: once
V gene: TRBV27
J gene: TRBJ2-1
D gene: TRBD2
CDR3 DNA: TGTGCCAGCAGGACTAGCGGGATGGGTATCAATGAGCAGTTCTTC
CDR3 protein: CASRTSGMGINEQFF

clone size: -
V gene: TRBV4-3
J gene: TRBJ2-2
D gene: TRBD2
CDR3 DNA: TGCGCCAGCAGCCAAGAGTTCCTAGCGGGAGGGCCCACGAACACCGGGGAGCTGTTTTTT
CDR3 protein: CASSQEFLAGGPTNTGELFF

clone size: once
V gene: TRBV18
J gene: TRBJ2-5
D gene: TRBD1
CDR3 DNA: TGTGCCAGCTCGGGACAGGCGGAGACCCAGTACTTC
CDR3 protein: CASSGQAETQYF

clone size: -
V gene: TRBV6-6
J gene: TRBJ1-2
D gene: -
CDR3 DNA: TGTGCCAGCAGTCAGAGGGGGTTCGGCTATGGCTACACCTTC
CDR3 protein: CASSQRGFGYGYTF

clone size: few
V gene: TRBV5-1
J gene: TRBJ2-2
D gene: -
CDR3 DNA: TGCGCCAGTCACTCACCTATCGGGGAGCTGTTTTTT
CDR3 protein: CASHSPIGELFF

clone size: -
V gene: TRBV14
J gene: TRBJ2-2
D gene: TRBD1
CDR3 DNA: TGTGCCAGCAGCCAAGTTACAGGGGTTAAAACCGGGGAGCTGTTTTTT
CDR3 protein: CASSQVTGVKTGELFF

clone size: -
V gene: TRBV7-2
J gene: TRBJ2-1
D gene: TRBD2
CDR3 DNA: TGTGCCAGCAGCCCTCGCGGGGGTGAGCAGTTCTTC
CDR3 protein: CASSPRGGEQFF

clone size: -
V gene: TRBV25-1
J gene: TRBJ2-5
D gene: TRBD1
CDR3 DNA: TGTGCCAGCAGTCCCCGAGGCCAGGGGGCCCAAGAGACCCAGTACTTC
CDR3 protein: CASSPRGQGAQETQYF